These 23 T cell receptor beta chains were sequenced from one sample in a study of cytomegalovirus exposure and HLA in healthy donors. PCR employed 60 Vbeta and 13 Jbeta primers. Method: immunoSEQ multiplex PCR; TCRdb's copy keeps in-frame clones and lacks some. This table has 180,000 or so clones, 75% to 90% appearing once. The specimen sequenced was PBMCs. The source of these receptors is a woman in her 30s in good health and CMV-seronegative.

The chain has TRBV13 and TRBJ1-3; maybe TRBD1 (6 bases). V was cut by 6 bases and J by 0 bases, with 12 bases left in between. The CDR3 is 15 residues long. Germline V lookup: CDR1 PRHDT, CDR2 FYEKMQ (reference sequence). Here the CDR3 reads CASRFTGISGNTIYF. CDR3 DNA: TGTGCCAGCAGATTTACAGGGATCTCTGGAAACACCATATATTTT. Full variable domain (outside the CDR3, taken from reference TRBV13 and TRBJ1-3): AAGVIQSPRHLIKEKRETATLKCYPIPRHDTVYWYQQGPGQDPQFLISFYEKMQSDKGSIPDRFSAQQFSDYHSELNMSSLELGDSALYFCASRFTGISGNTIYFGEGSWLTVV.

This rearrangement joins TRBV28 to TRBJ1-5, with a tentative D call TRBD1 (6 bases). Between the trimmed V and J ends, which lost 2 bases and 6 bases, there was a span of 14 bases. This CDR3 region has 15 residues. Germline CDR1 reads MDHEN; CDR2 reads SYDVKM. CDR3 nucleotide sequence: TGTGCCAGCAGTTTAAAGTCAGGGGTAAGTCAGCCCCAGCATTTT. Translation: CASSLKSGVSQPQHF. The full variable domain, its missing parts supplied by reference TRBV28 and TRBJ1-5, is DVKVTQSSRYLVKRTGEKVFLECVQDMDHENMFWYRQDPGLGLRLIYFSYDVKMKEKGDIPEGYSVSREKKERFSLILESASTNQTSMYLCASSLKSGVSQPQHFGDGTRLSIL.

A single count supports this clone. The chain joins TRBV7-2 to TRBJ2-2, with 10 bases lining up with TRBD1. The CDR3 is 15 residues long. From germline, CDR1 is SGHTA and CDR2 FQGNSA. With V trimmed by 6 bases and J by 10 bases, 11 bases remained unmatched. The CDR3 loop reads CASSQDRGFSVELFF. The CDR3 DNA sequence: TGTGCCAGCAGTCAGGACAGGGGGTTTTCTGTGGAGCTGTTTTTT.

As concerns this clone: Other DNA variants within this sample encode the same CDR3. The chain carries TRBV5-1 and TRBJ2-5; 8 bases map to TRBD2. With 0 bases clipped from V and 2 bases from J, the junction kept 3 bases outside the gene matches. The CDR3 runs to 15 residues. The germline gives CDR1 SGHRS, CDR2 YFSETQ. The CDR3 coding sequence is TGCGCCAGCAGCTTGGCCGGGGGGGCTCAAGAGACCCAGTACTTC. Translated: CASSLAGGAQETQYF.

V usage is TRBV5-5 and J usage is TRBJ2-7; 10 nucleotides align to TRBD1. CDR1 SGHKS and CDR2 YYEKEE come from the germline V gene (reference sequence). The CDR3 spans 14 residues. Trimming took 3 bases from V and 2 from J; bases not matched to a gene: 2. The CDR3 is CASSWDRGPYEQYF. The CDR3 coding sequence is TGTGCCAGCAGCTGGGACAGGGGACCCTACGAGCAGTACTTC.

This chain connects TRBV7-9 to TRBJ2-5; no firm D call. Germline CDR1 reads SEHNR; CDR2 reads FQNEAQ (reference sequence). Trimming pared 0 bases from V and 6 bases from J, leaving 5 bases between. This CDR3 is built from 12 residues. The CDR3 nucleotides are TGTGCCAGCAGCTTAGCGCAGAAGACCCAGTACTTC. Protein: CASSLAQKTQYF.

This clone turned up a few times. An end of the junction does not agree with germline; a read error may underlie this. This chain uses TRBV7-9 with TRBJ1-1; D not certain. CDR1 and CDR2 from the germline V gene are SEHNR and FQNEAQ (reference sequence). CDR3 size: 12 residues. The chain's CDR3 is CSSSLGDTEAFF. CDR3 bases: TGTTCCAGCAGCTTAGGAGACACTGAAGCTTTCTTT.

The chain uses TRBV4-2 and TRBJ2-7, with TRBD2 matching 8 bases. The CDR3 contains 18 residues. Looked up from germline, CDR1 is LGHNA and CDR2 is YNFKEQ. V lost 2 bases to trimming and J lost 1 base; unmatched junction nucleotides: 13. The CDR3 region is CASSQSLRLAGLSYEQYF. In nucleotides, the CDR3 is TGTGCCAGCAGCCAATCGCTCCGGCTAGCGGGTCTATCCTACGAGCAGTACTTC.

The chain has TRBV18 and TRBJ2-1; TRBD2 is a possible D gene (7 bases). V gave up 4 bases and J gave up 5 bases, with 15 bases separating them. Germline V gene sequence: CDR1 KGHSH, CDR2 LQKENI. This CDR3 contains 15 residues. CDR3 bases: TGTGCCAGCTCACAGTCCGGGGGGCGACACAATGAGCAGTTCTTC. It is translated as CASSQSGGRHNEQFF.

The V gene is TRBV7-9, the J gene TRBJ2-6, with a possible D match to TRBD1 (5 bases). The germline V gene encodes CDR1 SEHNR and CDR2 FQNEAQ (reference sequence). V was cut by 1 base and J by 2 bases, with 12 bases left in between. The CDR3 consists of 17 residues. CDR3 in DNA: TGTGCCAGCAGCTTAGGACCCAGGGCAACTGGGGCCAACGTCCTGACTTTC. Protein sequence: CASSLGPRATGANVLTF.

V is TRBV4-1 and J is TRBJ1-2, with a tentative D call TRBD1 (6 bases). Germline V gene lookup returns CDR1 MGHRA and CDR2 YSYEKL. This CDR3 contains 16 residues. Trimming shortened V by 3 bases and J by 3 bases, and 17 bases separated the two germline ends. The CDR3: CASSHGQGPLDYGYTF. CDR3 nucleotide sequence: TGCGCCAGCAGCCACGGTCAGGGGCCTCTGGACTATGGCTACACCTTC.

The rearrangement links TRBV4-1 to TRBJ2-3; TRBD2 agrees at 14 bases. Unmatched junction bases numbered 11, after V lost 2 bases and J lost 4 bases. CDR1 is MGHRA, CDR2 YSYEKL, per germline. The length of the CDR3 is 19 residues. The CDR3 spells CASSQPNGLAGGVPDTQYF. CDR3 coding DNA: TGCGCCAGCAGCCAACCAAACGGACTAGCGGGGGGCGTACCAGATACGCAGTATTTT.

The V call is TRBV5-1, the J call TRBJ2-5, with D possibly matching TRBD2 (5 bases). V shed 6 bases and J shed 5 bases, with 23 bases lying between them. Germline loops: CDR1 SGHRS, CDR2 YFSETQ. The CDR3 has 16 residues. The CDR3 DNA reads as TGCGCCAGCAACCGCCTCGGTCCGAGTCCGGGGGAGACCCAGTACTTC. Its protein is CASNRLGPSPGETQYF.

DNA of the CDR3: TGTGCCAGCAGTGCCCCGCTAGGGGGCAGCTCCTACAATGAGCAGTTCTTC. It codes for CASSAPLGGSSYNEQFF. The rearrangement uses TRBV25-1 and TRBJ2-1; 7 nucleotides match TRBD1. With V trimmed by 4 bases and J by 0 bases, 9 bases remained unmatched. The CDR3 loop spans 17 amino acids. CDR1 is MGHDK and CDR2 is SYGVNS in the germline V gene.

The gene calls are TRBV6-1 and TRBJ1-2; D remains ambiguous. The CDR3 length is 13 residues. In germline, CDR1 is MNHNS, CDR2 SASEGT. Trimming shortened V by 7 bases and J by 4 bases, and 13 bases separated the two germline ends. The CDR3 is CASTNLEGYGYTF. The DNA of the CDR3 is TGTGCCAGCACAAACCTCGAGGGCTATGGCTACACCTTC.

J is TRBJ1-5 and V is TRBV19, with 8 positions matching TRBD1. This CDR3 spans 15 amino acids. In germline, CDR1 is LNHDA, CDR2 SQIVND (reference sequence). V lost 4 bases and J lost 2; bases outside the gene matches: 4. In DNA form, the CDR3 reads TGTGCCAGTAGTACAACAGGGGGTGGCAATCAGCCCCAGCATTTT. This encodes CASSTTGGGNQPQHF.

This clone was observed a single time. This chain joins TRBV10-3 and TRBJ2-4; 7 nucleotides line up with TRBD2. Germline CDR1 ENHRY, CDR2 SYGVKD. With 5 bases clipped from V and 8 bases from J, the junction kept 9 bases outside the gene matches. The CDR3 runs 14 residues. The chain's CDR3 is CAISPGGGKDIQYF. The CDR3 coding sequence is TGTGCCATCAGTCCGGGGGGAGGGAAGGACATTCAGTACTTC.

This sequence joins TRBV25-1 and TRBJ2-6; D remains ambiguous. This CDR3 region has 16 residues. The V gene's germline CDR1 is MGHDK and CDR2 SYGVNS. Trimming pared 5 bases from V and 4 bases from J, leaving 15 bases between. CDR3 DNA: TGTGCCAGCAGTAGTGATCTGGGCTTGGGGGCCAACGTCCTGACTTTC. This translates into CASSSDLGLGANVLTF.

The V gene is TRBV10-3, the J gene TRBJ1-4; TRBD1 is a possible D gene (5 bases). Germline CDR1 ENHRY, CDR2 SYGVKD. CDR3 length: 14 residues. Trimming stripped 2 bases from V and 8 bases from J, with 12 bases between. The chain's CDR3 is CAISETQEGEKLFF. For the CDR3, the DNA is TGTGCCATCAGTGAGACTCAGGAGGGGGAAAAACTGTTTTTT.

The rearrangement links TRBV11-2 to TRBJ1-1; D gene ambiguous. CDR1 and CDR2 (germline): SGHAT, FQNNGV. There are 13 residues in the CDR3. Trimming pared 5 bases from V and 1 base from J, leaving 8 bases between. CDR3 DNA sequence: TGTGCCAGCAGCCTCGACACGAACACTGAAGCTTTCTTT. As protein: CASSLDTNTEAFF.

The chain uses TRBV4-1 and TRBJ2-7, with D perhaps TRBD2 (6 bases). The CDR3 length is 14 residues. The V gene lost 4 bases and the J gene lost 4 bases, with 14 bases spanning the gap. Germline loops: CDR1 MGHRA, CDR2 YSYEKL. As DNA, the CDR3 is TGCGCCAGCAGCCCCGGTTTACGGGGGTACGAGCAGTACTTC. Protein: CASSPGLRGYEQYF.

This clone showed up just once. The J gene is TRBJ2-6, the V gene TRBV11-2; D gene unclear. Per the germline V gene, CDR1 is SGHAT and CDR2 is FQNNGV. There are 16 residues in the CDR3. Between the trimmed V and J ends, which lost 2 bases and 0 bases, there was a span of 8 bases. DNA of the CDR3: TGTGCCAGCAGCTTATTACGAGGCTCTGGGGCCAACGTCCTGACTTTC. It translates to CASSLLRGSGANVLTF.

This chain connects TRBV7-9 to TRBJ1-2, with a weak D call TRBD1 (5 bases). Germline V gives CDR1 SEHNR, CDR2 FQNEAQ (reference sequence). V was cut by 4 bases and J by 7 bases, with 22 bases left in between. The CDR3 covers 16 residues. CDR3 nucleotide sequence: TGTGCCAGCAGCTCCAATGAGGCAGGGAGGTTGACTGGCTACACCTTC. Its translation: CASSSNEAGRLTGYTF.